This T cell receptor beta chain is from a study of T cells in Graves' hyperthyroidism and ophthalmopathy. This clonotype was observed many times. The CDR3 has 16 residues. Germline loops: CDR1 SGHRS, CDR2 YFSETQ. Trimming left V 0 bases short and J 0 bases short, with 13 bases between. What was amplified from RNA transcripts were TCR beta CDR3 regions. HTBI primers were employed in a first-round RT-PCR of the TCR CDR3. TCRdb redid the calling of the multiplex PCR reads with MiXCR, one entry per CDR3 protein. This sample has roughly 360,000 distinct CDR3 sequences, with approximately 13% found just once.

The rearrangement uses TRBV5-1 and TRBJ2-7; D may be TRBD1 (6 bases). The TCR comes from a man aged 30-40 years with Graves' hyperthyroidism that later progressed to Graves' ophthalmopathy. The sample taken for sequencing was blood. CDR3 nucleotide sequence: TGCGCCAGCAGCTTGGCCAGGGGACACGGCTCCTACGAGCAGTACTTC. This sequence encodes CASSLARGHGSYEQYF.